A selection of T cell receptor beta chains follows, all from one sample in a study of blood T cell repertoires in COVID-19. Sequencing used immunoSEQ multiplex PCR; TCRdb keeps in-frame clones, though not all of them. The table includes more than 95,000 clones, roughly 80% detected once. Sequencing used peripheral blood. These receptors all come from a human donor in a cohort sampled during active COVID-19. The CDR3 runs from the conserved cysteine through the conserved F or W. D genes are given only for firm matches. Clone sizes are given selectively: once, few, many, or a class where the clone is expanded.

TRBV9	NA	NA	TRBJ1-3	TGTGCCAGCAGCGTAGATCGACTCCGGGGAAACACCATATATTTT	CASSVDRLRGNTIYF
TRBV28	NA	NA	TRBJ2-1	TGTGCCAGCAGTTATCAGGAAAAGTCCTACAATGAGCAGTTCTTC	CASSYQEKSYNEQFF
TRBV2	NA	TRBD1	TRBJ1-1	TGTGCCAGCAGCGGGACAGGGACTGAAGCTTTCTTT	CASSGTGTEAFF
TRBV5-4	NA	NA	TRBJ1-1	TGTGCCAGCACCCTTCGGGGGGATACTGAAGCTTTCTTT	CASTLRGDTEAFF
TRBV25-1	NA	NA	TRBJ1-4	TGTGCCAGCAGCCCAAATCTGGGCAGAAATTCTGAAAAACTGTTTTTT	CASSPNLGRNSEKLFF
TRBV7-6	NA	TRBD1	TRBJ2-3	TGTGCCAGCAGCACCGGGACAGGGGTGATGCCAGATACGCAGTATTTT	CASSTGTGVMPDTQYF
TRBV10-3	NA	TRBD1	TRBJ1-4	TGTGCCATCAAACCTGGGACAGGGGAAAATGAAAAACTGTTTTTT	CAIKPGTGENEKLFF
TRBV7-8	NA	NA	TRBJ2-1	TGTGCCTCCCGTTCGGCAGGGAATTACAATGAGCAGTTCTTC	CASRSAGNYNEQFF
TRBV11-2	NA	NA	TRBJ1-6	TGTGCCAGCAGCTCGCGCATAGATAATTCACCCCTCCACTTT	CASSSRIDNSPLHF
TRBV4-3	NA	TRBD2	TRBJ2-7	TGCGCCAGCAGCCAAGGGGTGACTAGCGGGAGCCTTTCGGGCGAGCAGTACTTC	CASSQGVTSGSLSGEQYF
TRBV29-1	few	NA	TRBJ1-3	TGCAGCGTTGAAGATTCCAGCTCTGGAAACACCATATATTTT	CSVEDSSSGNTIYF
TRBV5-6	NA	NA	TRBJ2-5	TGTGCCAGCAGCTTTGGCCTAGCGAGGAAGGAGACCCAGTACTTC	CASSFGLARKETQYF
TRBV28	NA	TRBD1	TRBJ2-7	TGTGCCAGCAACCCCGGACAGGGCTACGAGCAGTACTTC	CASNPGQGYEQYF
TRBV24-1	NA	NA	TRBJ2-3	TGTGCCACCAGTGACATACTTGGAGATACGCAGTATTTT	CATSDILGDTQYF
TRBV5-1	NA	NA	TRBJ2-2	TGCGCCAGCAGCCTGGAGTTGCGGACCGGGGAGCTGTTTTTT	CASSLELRTGELFF
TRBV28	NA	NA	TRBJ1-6	TGTGCCAGCAGATTGCAGGTGCGATCACCCCTCCACTTT	CASRLQVRSPLHF
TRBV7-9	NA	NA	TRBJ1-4	TGTGCCAGCAGCCCAGGGGATGAAAAACTGTTTTTT	CASSPGDEKLFF
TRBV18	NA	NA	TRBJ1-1	TGTGCCAGCTCACCATACGGTTTACAGACGAACACTGAAGCTTTCTTT	CASSPYGLQTNTEAFF
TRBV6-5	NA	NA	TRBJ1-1	TGTGCCAGCTCTCCCCCAGGCCACACTGAAGCTTTCTTT	CASSPPGHTEAFF
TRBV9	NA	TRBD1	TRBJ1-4	TGTGCCAGCAGCGTAGCTCTAACAGGGGCGGATGCAACTAATGAAAAACTGTTTTTT	CASSVALTGADATNEKLFF
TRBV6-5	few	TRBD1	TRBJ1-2	TGTGCCAGCACCACGGGACAGGCTAGCGGCTACACCTTC	CASTTGQASGYTF
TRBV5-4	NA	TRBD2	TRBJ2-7	TGTGCCAGCAGCTTAGGGACTAGCGGGGGGCACAGGTACGAGCAGTACTTC	CASSLGTSGGHRYEQYF
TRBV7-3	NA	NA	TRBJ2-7	TGTGCCAGCAGCTTAAGTGCGATAGACGAGCAGTACTTC	CASSLSAIDEQYF
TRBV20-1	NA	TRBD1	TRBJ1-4	TGCAGTGCTAGTCAGGGACAGGGTACTGAAAAACTGTTTTTT	CSASQGQGTEKLFF
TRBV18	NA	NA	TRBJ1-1	TGTGCCAGCTCATCCAAGGGCGGGGAGAACACTGAAGCTTTCTTT	CASSSKGGENTEAFF
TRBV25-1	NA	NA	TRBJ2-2	TGTGCCAGCAGCGCTCACAGGGACACCGGGGAGCTGTTTTTT	CASSAHRDTGELFF
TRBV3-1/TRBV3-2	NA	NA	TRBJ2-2	TGTGCCAGCAGCTTAGACCTAGGCACCGGGGAGCTGTTTTTT	CASSLDLGTGELFF
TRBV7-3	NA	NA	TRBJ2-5	TGTGCCAGCAGCTTCAGGGGGGCAGAGACCCAGTACTTC	CASSFRGAETQYF
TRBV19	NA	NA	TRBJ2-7	TGTGCCAGTAGTCACAGGGATCACGAGCAGTACTTC	CASSHRDHEQYF
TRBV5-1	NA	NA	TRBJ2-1	TGCGCCAGCAGCTTGGTTATGGACAGCACGTATGAGCAGTTCTTC	CASSLVMDSTYEQFF
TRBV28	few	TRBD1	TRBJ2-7	TGTGCCAGCAGTGGCGCCGGGACAGGGGACTACGAGCAGTACTTC	CASSGAGTGDYEQYF
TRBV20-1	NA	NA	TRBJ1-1	TGCAGTGCTAGCACGGACACTGAAGCTTTCTTT	CSASTDTEAFF
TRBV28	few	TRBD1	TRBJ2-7	TGTGCCAGCAGTCCCCCTCCGGGACAGGGGGCCCACGAGCAGTACTTC	CASSPPPGQGAHEQYF
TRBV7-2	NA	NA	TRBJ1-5	TGTGCCAGCAGCTTAAGCACAGTCAATAGCAATCAGCCCCAGCATTTT	CASSLSTVNSNQPQHF
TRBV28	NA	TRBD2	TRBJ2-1	TGTGCCAGCAGTTTATGGAGCGGGAGGGCCAGTAATGAGCAGTTCTTC	CASSLWSGRASNEQFF
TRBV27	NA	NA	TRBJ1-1	TGTGCCAGCAGCTCCACGACCAGCGCAGCTTTCTTT	CASSSTTSAAFF
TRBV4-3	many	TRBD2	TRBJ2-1	TGCGCCAGCAGCCCCATCCCGACTAGCGGGGGAGAGCAGTTCTTC	CASSPIPTSGGEQFF
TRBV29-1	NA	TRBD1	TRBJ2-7	TGCAGCGTTGAAGGACAGGGGTTTGCCGAGCAGTACTTC	CSVEGQGFAEQYF
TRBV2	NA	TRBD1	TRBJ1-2	TGTGCCAGCAGCCCGGGACAGGGGAATGGCTACACCTTC	CASSPGQGNGYTF
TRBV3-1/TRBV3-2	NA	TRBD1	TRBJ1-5	TGTGCCAGCAGCCAAGATTCAGGTGGGACAGGGGCAAGTCAGCCCCAGCATTTT	CASSQDSGGTGASQPQHF
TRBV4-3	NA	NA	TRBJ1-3	TGCGCCAGCAGTCGCGGAAGGGGGGGGGAAAACACCATATATTTT	CASSRGRGGENTIYF
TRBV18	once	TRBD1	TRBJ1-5	TGTGCCAGCTCACCGACAGGGAACGGCAATCAGCCCCAGCATTTT	CASSPTGNGNQPQHF
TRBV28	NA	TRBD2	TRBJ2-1	TGTGCCAGCAGTCCGCCCGGACTAGCGGGAGGGCCGGTTGAGCAGTTCTTC	CASSPPGLAGGPVEQFF
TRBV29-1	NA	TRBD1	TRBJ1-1	TGCAGCGCGACTAAGACAGGGACCAACAAAGCTTTCTTT	CSATKTGTNKAFF